The 11 T cell receptor beta chains below were found in one sample sequenced in a study of blood T cell repertoires in COVID-19. Using immunoSEQ multiplex PCR, the repertoire was profiled, and TCRdb retains in-frame clones only, with some absent. This table has about 52,000 clones, 70% to 90% appearing once. Input material: peripheral blood. The receptors stem from a man aged 65 to 79 with acute or convalescent COVID-19.

V is TRBV16 and J is TRBJ2-3; D might be TRBD2 (6 bases). From germline, CDR1 is KGHSY and CDR2 FQNENV. The CDR3 has 14 amino acids. Deletions cut 0 bases from V and 5 bases from J, with 9 bases between. The CDR3, as DNA: TGTGCCAGCAGCCAATCAGGCGGGGTAGATACGCAGTATTTT. This encodes CASSQSGGVDTQYF.

The chain combines TRBV24-1 with TRBJ2-7; possible D gene TRBD1, 6 bases. Per the germline V gene, CDR1 is KGHDR and CDR2 is SFDVKD. Trimming removed 12 bases from V and 4 bases from J, with 12 bases in between. This CDR3 contains 11 residues. CDR3 loop: CAAGGQYEQYF. The CDR3 DNA is TGTGCCGCGGGCGGACAGTACGAGCAGTACTTC.

The chain uses TRBV27 and TRBJ1-1, with D perhaps TRBD1 (5 bases). CDR1 and CDR2 (germline): MNHEY, SMNVEV (reference sequence). Trimming removed 5 bases at V and 5 bases at J, with 15 bases between. The CDR3 is made up of 14 amino acids. CDR3 in amino acids: CASSPRDWRTEAFF. The CDR3 DNA is TGTGCCAGCAGTCCGCGGGACTGGAGGACTGAAGCTTTCTTT.

For the CDR3, the DNA is TGTGCCAGCAGTTTATTAATGGGCCTAAACAGGGTTGTGTCACCCCTCCACTTT. Its translation: CASSLLMGLNRVVSPLHF. V usage is TRBV28 and J usage is TRBJ1-6; D possibly corresponds to TRBD1 (6 bases). Germline V lookup: CDR1 MDHEN, CDR2 SYDVKM. The CDR3 totals 18 residues. Deletions cut 1 base from V and 10 bases from J, with 23 bases between.

The rearrangement uses TRBV19 and TRBJ1-5; D gene ambiguous. The CDR3 runs to 13 residues. Trimming removed 2 bases at V and 4 bases at J, with 6 bases between. The germline gives CDR1 LNHDA, CDR2 SQIVND (reference sequence). The chain's CDR3 is CASSIQVNQPQHF. The CDR3 coding sequence is TGTGCCAGTAGTATACAGGTAAATCAGCCCCAGCATTTT. The full variable domain, with the rest looked up from reference TRBV19 and TRBJ1-5, is DGGITQSPKYLFRKEGQNVTLSCEQNLNHDAMYWYRQDPGQGLRLIYYSQIVNDFQKGDIAEGYSVSREKKESFPLTVTSAQKNPTAFYLCASSIQVNQPQHFGDGTRLSIL.

With regard to this clone: The junction does not match germline at one end; this may be a read error. This chain uses TRBV10-3 with TRBJ2-2, with a weak D call TRBD2 (6 bases). CDR1 and CDR2 from the germline V gene are ENHRY and SYGVKD. CDR3 size: 16 residues. The CDR3 sequence: CAISDPGLPKTGELFF. The CDR3 DNA follows: TGTGCCATCAGTGATCCAGGACTACCGAAGACCGGGGAGCTGTTTTTT.

The J gene is TRBJ2-3, the V gene TRBV30, with 8 bases matching TRBD1. Germline V CDR1 and CDR2: GTSNPN, SVGIG (reference sequence). CDR3 size: 13 residues. Trimming at V came to 8 bases and at J to 6 bases, leaving 10 bases not matched to a gene. The CDR3 region has the DNA TGTGCCCAAAGCAGGGGGCTAGGGGATACGCAGTATTTT. Protein: CAQSRGLGDTQYF.

The rearrangement links TRBV7-9 to TRBJ2-5; no firm D call. The CDR3 is 12 residues long. Per the germline V gene, CDR1 is SEHNR and CDR2 is FQNEAQ (reference sequence). V lost 2 bases and J lost 9, with 10 bases in between. The DNA of the CDR3 is TGTGCCAGCAGCTTAAGAGGAATTGCCCAGTACTTC. Translation gives CASSLRGIAQYF.

The sample holds one count of this clone. This chain links TRBV11-2 with TRBJ2-1, with a tentative D call TRBD1 (5 bases). Germline V gene lookup returns CDR1 SGHAT and CDR2 FQNNGV. The CDR3 runs 13 residues. With 3 bases removed from V and 8 bases from J, the gap between germline ends came to 11 bases. The CDR3 nucleotides are TGTGCCAGCAGCTTTAGGGGCCAGGATGAGCAGTTCTTC. Its protein is CASSFRGQDEQFF. Full variable domain (outside the CDR3, taken from reference TRBV11-2 and TRBJ2-1): EAGVAQSPRYKIIEKRQSVAFWCNPISGHATLYWYQQILGQGPKLLIQFQNNGVVDDSQLPKDRFSAERLKGVDSTLKIQPAKLEDSAVYLCASSFRGQDEQFFGPGTRLTVL.

The sample holds a few counts of this clone. The chain carries TRBV6-5 and TRBJ1-1; D remains unclear. The CDR3 is made up of 12 amino acids. V was clipped by 8 bases and J by 1 base, with 8 bases between them. Germline V gives CDR1 MNHEY, CDR2 SVGAGI. DNA of the CDR3: TGTGCCAGCGTAGTTACGAACACTGAAGCTTTCTTT. Its protein is CASVVTNTEAFF.

The V gene is TRBV4-3, the J gene TRBJ2-1; possible D gene TRBD1, 6 bases. Germline lookup yields CDR1 LGHNA and CDR2 YSLEER. Trimming stripped 4 bases from V and 5 bases from J, with 9 bases between. This CDR3 is 13 amino acids long. CDR3 residues: CASSRTENNEQFF. CDR3 nucleotides: TGCGCCAGCAGCCGGACAGAAAACAATGAGCAGTTCTTC.